This TCR beta chain was observed in a study of beta chain features in type 1 diabetes. Study observations and caveats: Type 1 diabetes patients showed a moderate but significant shortening of TCRB CDR3s in all four CD4+ subsets.

This clone was seen a handful of times. Its antigen is not identified. The authors reverse transcribed all of the isolated RNA, so sequencing captured expressed TCRB transcripts. Assay used: immunoSEQ multiplex PCR; TCRdb lists only in-frame clones, some missing. The sample lists 250,000 to 350,000 clones, 14% occurring once. CDR3 length: 14 amino acids. From germline, CDR1 is MNHEY and CDR2 SMNVEV (reference sequence). V was shortened by 6 bases and J by 2 bases, with 13 bases between the two germline ends. Source material: naive CD4+ T cells from blood. The gene calls are TRBV27 and TRBJ1-1; no firm D call. This clonotype was obtained from a man aged 25-45 years with type 1 diabetes. CDR3 residues: CASRGDTDNTEAFF. In DNA form, the CDR3 reads TGTGCCAGCAGGGGTGACACCGATAACACTGAAGCTTTCTTT.